This T cell receptor beta chain emerged from a study of cytomegalovirus exposure and HLA in healthy donors. Whole-study findings and limits: TRBV6-2, TRBV6-3 and other indistinguishable V segments were excluded.

This clone was seen just once. Its antigen is unidentified. Amplification used 60 Vbeta primers and 13 Jbeta primers. Generated by immunoSEQ multiplex PCR, the TCRdb table keeps only in-frame clones and is missing some. This sample yields 100,000 to 150,000 clones, of which 80% are seen a single time; 2% to 2.5% belongs to the top ten. The germline V gene encodes CDR1 MNHNS and CDR2 SASEGT. The CDR3 covers 15 residues. Between the trimmed V and J ends, which lost 6 bases and 13 bases, there was a span of 22 bases. This clonotype was sampled from a man aged 25 to 40 in good health and CMV-seronegative. The sequenced sample consisted of PBMCs. V and J are TRBV6-1 and TRBJ1-6, with D unresolved. The chain's CDR3 is CASSPASGQVWPLHF. Written as DNA, the CDR3 is TGTGCCAGCAGCCCAGCGAGCGGGCAAGTATGGCCCCTCCACTTT.